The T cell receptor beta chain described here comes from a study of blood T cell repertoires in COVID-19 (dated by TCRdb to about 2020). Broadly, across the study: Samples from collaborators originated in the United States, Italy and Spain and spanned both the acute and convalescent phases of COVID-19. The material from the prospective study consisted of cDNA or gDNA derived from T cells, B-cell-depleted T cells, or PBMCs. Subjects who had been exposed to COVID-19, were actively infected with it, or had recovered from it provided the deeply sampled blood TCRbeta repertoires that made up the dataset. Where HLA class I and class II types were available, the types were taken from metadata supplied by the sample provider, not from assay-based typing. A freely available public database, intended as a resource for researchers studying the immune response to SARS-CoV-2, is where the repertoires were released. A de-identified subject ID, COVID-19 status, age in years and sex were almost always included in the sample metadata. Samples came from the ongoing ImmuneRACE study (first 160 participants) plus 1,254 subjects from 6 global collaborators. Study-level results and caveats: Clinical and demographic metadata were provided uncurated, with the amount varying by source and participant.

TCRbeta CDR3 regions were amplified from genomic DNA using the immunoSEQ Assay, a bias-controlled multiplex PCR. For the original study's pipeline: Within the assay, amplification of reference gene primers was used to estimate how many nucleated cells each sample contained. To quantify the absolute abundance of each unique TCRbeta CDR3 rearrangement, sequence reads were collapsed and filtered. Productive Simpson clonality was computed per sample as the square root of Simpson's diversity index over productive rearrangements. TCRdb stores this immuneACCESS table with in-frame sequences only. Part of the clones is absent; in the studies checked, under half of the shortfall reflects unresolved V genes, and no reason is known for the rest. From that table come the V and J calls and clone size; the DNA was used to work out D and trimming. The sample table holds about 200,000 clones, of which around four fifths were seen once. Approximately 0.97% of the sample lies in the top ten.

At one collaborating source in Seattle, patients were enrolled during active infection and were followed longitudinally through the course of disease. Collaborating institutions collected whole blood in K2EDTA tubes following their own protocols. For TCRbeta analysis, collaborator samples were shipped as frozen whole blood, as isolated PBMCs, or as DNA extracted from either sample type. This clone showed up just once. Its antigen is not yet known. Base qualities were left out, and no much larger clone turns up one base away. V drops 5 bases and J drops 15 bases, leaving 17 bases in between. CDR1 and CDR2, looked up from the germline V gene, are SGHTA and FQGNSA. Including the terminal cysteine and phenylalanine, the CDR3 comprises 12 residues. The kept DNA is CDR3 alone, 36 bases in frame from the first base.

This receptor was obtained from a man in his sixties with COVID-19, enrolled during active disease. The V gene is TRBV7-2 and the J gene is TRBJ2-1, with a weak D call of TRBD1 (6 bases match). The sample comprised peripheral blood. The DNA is TGTGCCAGCAGCCAACAGTGGGGGCCAGGGTTCTTC. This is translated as CASSQQWGPGFF.